The rows below give T cell receptor beta chains drawn from one sample of a study of T cells in Graves' hyperthyroidism and ophthalmopathy. TCRdb itself ran the multiplex PCR reads through MiXCR, one entry per CDR3 protein. The sample lists 190,000 or so distinct CDR3 sequences; around 20% were seen once. Sample: blood. The receptors come from a middle-aged man with Graves' hyperthyroidism. The CDR3 runs from the conserved cysteine through the conserved F or W. The D gene is left open where the match is weak. Clone size is not always given. Where it is, it says once, few, many or a class for expanded clones.

clone_size	d_call	v_call	j_call	cdr3_aa	cdr3_nt
many	TRBD1	TRBV20-1	TRBJ1-1	CSANSDREDGFTEAFF	TGCAGTGCAAACTCGGACAGGGAGGATGGATTCACTGAAGCTTTCTTT
many	-	TRBV19	TRBJ2-5	CASSNEGYPVGTQYF	TGTGCCAGTAGTAACGAAGGATACCCGGTCGGGACCCAGTACTTC
many	TRBD2	TRBV7-3	TRBJ2-3	CASSRLAGTTDTQYF	TGTGCCAGCAGCAGACTAGCGGGGACCACAGATACGCAGTATTTT
-	-	TRBV18	TRBJ1-2	CASSPPMGAGGYTF	TGTGCCAGCTCACCACCGATGGGAGCGGGTGGCTACACCTTC
few	-	TRBV19	TRBJ2-2	CASSIDSTGELFF	TGTGCCAGTAGTATAGACAGTACCGGGGAGCTGTTTTTT
many	-	TRBV7-8	TRBJ2-7	CASSLGSSFEQYF	TGTGCCAGCAGCTTAGGATCCTCCTTCGAGCAGTACTTC
many	-	TRBV7-2	TRBJ1-3	CASSLALGFGNTIYF	TGTGCCAGCAGCTTAGCGCTGGGGTTTGGAAACACCATATATTTT
many	TRBD2	TRBV3-1	TRBJ2-1	CASSPTSALSYNEQFF	TGTGCCAGCAGCCCTACTAGCGCACTGTCCTACAATGAGCAGTTCTTC
-	TRBD2	TRBV4-3	TRBJ2-7	CASSQDLQAGSREQYF	TGCGCCAGCAGCCAAGATCTCCAAGCGGGGTCTCGAGAGCAGTACTTC
few	TRBD1	TRBV7-9	TRBJ2-7	CASGGTGQYEQYF	TGTGCCAGCGGCGGGACAGGGCAGTACGAGCAGTACTTC
many	-	TRBV7-8	TRBJ1-1	CASSTQGNTEAFF	TGTGCCAGCAGCACACAGGGGAACACTGAAGCTTTCTTT
many	-	TRBV19	TRBJ1-1	CASSIGQGSAEAFF	TGTGCCAGTAGTATCGGGCAGGGATCCGCTGAAGCTTTCTTT
many	-	TRBV5-8	TRBJ2-5	CASSFSRGQETQYF	TGTGCCAGCAGCTTTTCCAGGGGCCAAGAGACCCAGTACTTC
-	-	TRBV12-3/TRBV12-4	TRBJ2-7	CASSLERGLYEQYF	TGTGCCAGCAGCCTGGAGAGGGGCCTCTACGAGCAGTACTTC
once	-	TRBV18	TRBJ2-2	CASSPMAATRELFF	TGTGCCAGCTCACCTATGGCTGCGACCCGGGAGCTGTTTTTT
many	-	TRBV15	TRBJ1-1	CATSSLENTEAFF	TGTGCCACCAGCAGCTTGGAGAACACTGAAGCTTTCTTT
many	-	TRBV6-2/TRBV6-3	TRBJ1-1	CASTIDSYTEAFF	TGTGCCAGCACCATCGACAGCTACACTGAAGCTTTCTTT
-	TRBD1	TRBV10-1	TRBJ2-2	CASRSGTGAGELSF	TGCGCCAGCAGGTCCGGGACAGGGGCCGGGGAGCTGTCTTTT
-	-	TRBV30	TRBJ2-2	CAWSGSGGAGGELFF	TGTGCCTGGAGTGGGTCAGGGGGGGCCGGCGGGGAGCTGTTTTTT
many	TRBD1	TRBV7-9	TRBJ2-1	CASSSGQGAEQFF	TGTGCCAGCAGCTCGGGACAGGGGGCTGAGCAGTTCTTC
many	TRBD1	TRBV27	TRBJ1-4	CASSRNRGTNEKLFF	TGTGCCAGCAGTCGGAACAGGGGGACTAATGAAAAACTGTTTTTT
-	-	TRBV3-2	TRBJ1-2	CASSQDLAGYYGYTF	TGTGCCAGCAGCCAAGATCTAGCGGGGTACTATGGCTACACCTTC
-	-	TRBV27	TRBJ2-7	CASSIPWVGGSYEQYF	TGTGCCAGCAGTATCCCGTGGGTCGGGGGCTCCTACGAGCAGTACTTC
many	-	TRBV29-1	TRBJ1-1	CSVARDPISGAFF	TGCAGCGTTGCCAGGGACCCTATATCTGGGGCTTTCTTT
few	TRBD1	TRBV4-2	TRBJ2-1	CASSPETGQVYNEQFF	TGTGCCAGCAGCCCCGAGACAGGGCAGGTTTACAATGAGCAGTTCTTC
-	-	TRBV27	TRBJ1-5	CASSVRGSNQPQHF	TGTGCCAGCAGCGTAAGGGGAAGCAATCAGCCCCAGCATTTT
once	-	TRBV19	TRBJ1-4	CASGRIGIKEKLFF	TGTGCCAGTGGTCGGATAGGGATCAAGGAAAAACTGTTTTTT
many	-	TRBV28	TRBJ2-3	CASSTAGASTDTQYF	TGTGCCAGCAGCACTGCGGGGGCTAGCACAGATACGCAGTATTTT
few	TRBD1	TRBV5-4	TRBJ1-4	CASSPSGTGGRRPEKLFF	TGTGCCAGCAGCCCCTCCGGGACAGGGGGCCGCCGGCCCGAAAAACTGTTTTTT
many	-	TRBV2	TRBJ2-1	CASSATPGIGFF	TGTGCCAGCAGCGCCACCCCAGGCATAGGGTTCTTC
-	TRBD2	TRBV28	TRBJ2-5	CASSRLAGEYQETQYF	TGTGCCAGCAGTCGACTAGCGGGGGAGTACCAAGAGACCCAGTACTTT
many	-	TRBV5-1	TRBJ1-1	CASSLMEGTEAFF	TGCGCCAGCAGCTTGATGGAGGGAACTGAAGCTTTCTTT
many	-	TRBV28	TRBJ1-6	CASSLSRTSPLHF	TGTGCCAGCAGTTTATCTAGAACCTCACCCCTCCACTTT
many	TRBD1	TRBV5-1	TRBJ1-6	CASSPGQANSPLHF	TGCGCCAGCAGCCCGGGACAGGCAAATTCACCCCTCCACTTT
few	TRBD1	TRBV28	TRBJ2-2	CASSLWPQGSPTGELFF	TGTGCCAGCAGTTTATGGCCACAGGGGTCTCCTACCGGGGAGCTGTTTTTT
few	-	TRBV7-7	TRBJ2-5	CASSPRQFETQYF	TGTGCTAGCAGCCCCCGTCAGTTTGAGACCCAGTACTTC
many	-	TRBV2	TRBJ2-7	CASRSGPSEEQYF	TGTGCCAGCAGATCCGGACCCTCCGAGGAGCAGTACTTC
many	-	TRBV18	TRBJ1-2	CASSPIIGSDGYTF	TGTGCCAGCTCACCAATAATAGGGTCGGACGGCTACACCTTC
many	-	TRBV2	TRBJ2-2	CASSVLGANTGELFF	TGTGCCAGCAGTGTTCTGGGTGCGAACACCGGGGAGCTGTTTTTT
once	-	TRBV5-1	TRBJ1-3	CASSPDTSGNTTYF	TGCGCCAGCAGCCCGGACACTTCTGGAAACACCACATATTTT
many	-	TRBV6-1	TRBJ2-3	CASSEATDTQYF	TGTGCCAGCAGTGAAGCTACGGATACGCAGTATTTT
many	TRBD1	TRBV10-3	TRBJ1-6	CAISERQGDNSPLHF	TGTGCCATCAGTGAAAGACAGGGGGATAATTCACCCCTCCACTTT